The source of this T cell receptor beta chain is a study of OX40 agonist ivuxolimab in advanced cancers. Study-level findings and limits: The investigators did not determine what antigen specificity the expanded peripheral T cells had.

Profiled with immunoSEQ multiplex PCR; TCRdb holds only in-frame clones, not every one. The top ten clones hold 3.5% to 6% of a sample with about 79,000 clones, roughly 80% of them seen once. This clone was observed once. The antigen is unknown. V lost 0 bases, J lost 8 bases, and 13 bases lay in between. The CDR3 has 14 residues. The germline gives CDR1 KGHSH, CDR2 LQKENI. The V call is TRBV18, the J call TRBJ1-1, with D uncertain. This receptor was obtained from an adult with an advanced solid tumor such as melanoma, head and neck, liver or kidney cancer. The material was CD4+ or CD8+ T cells sorted from blood, obtained in a trial of the OX40 agonist ivuxolimab. The CDR3 here is CASSPPWLRAEAFF. CDR3 nucleotide sequence: TGTGCCAGCTCACCACCCTGGTTGAGAGCAGAAGCTTTCTTT.